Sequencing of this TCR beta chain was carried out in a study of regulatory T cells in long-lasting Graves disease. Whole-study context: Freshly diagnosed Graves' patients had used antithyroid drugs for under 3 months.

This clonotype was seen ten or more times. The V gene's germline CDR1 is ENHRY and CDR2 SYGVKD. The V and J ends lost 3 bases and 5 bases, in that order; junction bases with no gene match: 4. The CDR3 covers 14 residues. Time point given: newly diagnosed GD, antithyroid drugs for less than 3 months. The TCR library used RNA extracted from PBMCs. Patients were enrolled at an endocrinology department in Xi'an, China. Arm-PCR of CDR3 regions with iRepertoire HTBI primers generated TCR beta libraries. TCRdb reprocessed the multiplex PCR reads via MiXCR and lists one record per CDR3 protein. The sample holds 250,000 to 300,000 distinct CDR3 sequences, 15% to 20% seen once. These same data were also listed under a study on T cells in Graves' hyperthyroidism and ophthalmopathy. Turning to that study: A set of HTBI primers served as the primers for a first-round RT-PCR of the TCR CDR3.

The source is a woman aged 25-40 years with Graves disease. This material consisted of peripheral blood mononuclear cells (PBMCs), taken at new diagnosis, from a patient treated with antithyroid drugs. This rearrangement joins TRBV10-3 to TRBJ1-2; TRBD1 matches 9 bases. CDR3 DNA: TGTGCCATCAGTGAAATGGACAGGGGATATGGCTACACCTTC. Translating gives CAISEMDRGYGYTF.